This TCR beta chain was found in a study of CD8+CD57+ T cells in acquired aplastic anemia. General study points: The study identified twenty-nine CD8+ CDR3 sequences shared by patients and controls.

Genomic DNA acted as the template from which TCR beta VDJ combination and CDR3 sequence profiling were carried out. Each CDR3 protein is one row after TCRdb ran MiXCR on the reads. The sample shows about 110,000 distinct CDR3 sequences, 50% to 65% of them seen only once. Germline lookup yields CDR1 MRHNA and CDR2 SNTAGT. The CDR3 is made up of 14 amino acids. Trimming took 10 bases from V and 7 from J, leaving 20 bases between them. The sample holds one count of this clonotype. Its target is not known. The chain combines TRBV6-4 with TRBJ1-5; tentative D call: TRBD1 (5 bases). This TCR came from a human donor in good health, serving as a control. Sample: sorted CD4+, CD8+, or CD8+CD57+ T cells (not recorded which) from PBMCs. The CDR3 DNA is TGTGCCATTGGGACGGGCGGCACACTCCAGCCCCAGCATTTT. This gives the protein CAIGTGGTLQPQHF.